This TCR beta chain was obtained from a study of vaccination effects on CD4 cells after COVID-19 (dated by TCRdb to the early 2020s). With regard to the full study: Across the study, the median time from the second dose to post-vaccine sampling was 72 days (range 14 to 241). In the study, cultures from other donors were sequenced using the Oncomine TCR Beta short-read assay on an Illumina iSeq 100. A total of ten to eleven COVID-19 convalescent patients and several SARS-CoV-2-naive healthy vaccine recipients were included in the full study. In both COVID-19 convalescent patients and infection-naive vaccine recipients, the study compared SARS-CoV-2 spike-specific CD4+ TCR repertoires from before mRNA vaccination with those from after it. General findings and caveats noted by the study authors: Both infection-induced and vaccine-induced clones contracted markedly at late post-vaccination timepoints, which is consistent with waning T cell responses. Limitations of the study were the small number of convalescent patients and the absence of early post-infection timepoints. Among healthy vaccine recipients, nearly all vaccine-induced clones were SARS-CoV-2 mono-reactive, and only 1 of 255 was cross-reactive with common cold coronaviruses.

Trimming removed 2 bases from V and 4 bases from J, leaving 8 bases between the germline ends. Based on the germline V gene, the CDR1 and CDR2 sequences are KGHSH and LQKENI. The CDR3 measures 14 amino acids from cysteine to phenylalanine. The CDR3 DNA has 42 bases and is translated from base 1. In the ViraFEST assay, PBMC were stimulated with viral peptide pools, and TCR sequencing was then used to find antigen-specific CD4+ T cell clonotypes based on their expansion. After more than nine days of culture, CD4+ T cells were isolated with the EasySep CD4+ T cell isolation kit. Participants received two doses of either the BNT162b2 or the mRNA-1273 mRNA SARS-CoV-2 vaccine. Negative nucleocapsid antibody results before and after vaccination confirmed that the healthy vaccine recipients had no prior SARS-CoV-2 infection. Two million PBMC per well were cultured in IMDM with roughly 5% human AB serum, 8.5 to 10 IU/ml IL-2 and gentamicin, plus 10 ug/ml peptides. Half of the culture medium was replaced with fresh IL-2-containing medium on days 3 and 7. Unless noted otherwise, every peptide stimulation condition was grown in triplicate wells. Using Ficoll-Paque Plus gradient centrifugation, PBMC were separated from whole blood and then either used fresh or cryopreserved at -140C. The overlapping peptide pools covered the spike proteins of SARS-CoV-2 as well as those of the common cold coronaviruses HCoV-NL63, HCoV-OC43 and HCoV-229E. The QIAamp micro DNA kit was used to extract genomic DNA from the cultured CD4+ T cells.

Libraries were prepared through the immunoSEQ multiplex PCR assay. DNA from the cultured and isolated CD4+ T cells underwent TCR beta CDR3 sequencing. Under the source paper's analysis protocol: Non-productive TCR sequences were discarded, and reads were trimmed to the CDR3 region, with only CDR3s of 7 or more amino acids retained. The MANAFEST web app was used to pick out antigen-specific clonotypes by comparing their expansion in peptide wells with that in reference cultures. For clones to be considered positive, expansion at FDR<0.05 versus reference and all other wells, an odds ratio above 5, and a frequency above 0.1% in two replicate wells were required. A clonotype was called cross-reactive if it was significantly expanded both in SARS-CoV-2 spike wells and in at least one common cold coronavirus spike condition. CDR3 similarity was assessed by Levenshtein distance with the stringdist R package, and unrooted trees were built with ape in R 3.6.1. TCRdb mirrors the immuneACCESS table, restricted to in-frame sequences. Some clones are absent from its copies; in checked studies, under half trace to an unresolved V gene, and the reason for the others is unknown. V, J and clone size derive from that table, while D and trimming were established from the DNA sequence. The sample table shows about 22,000 clones, and around 70% are seen once. The ten most abundant clones make up roughly 10% of the sample.

Notes on this clone: What antigen it recognizes has not been identified. Base qualities are not provided; no much larger clone lies one nucleotide away.

The TCR originated in a human donor who received a COVID-19 vaccine. The chain links TRBV18 with TRBJ2-2; a tentative D call is TRBD2 (5 bases match). This specimen consisted of CD4+ T cells from PBMCs cultured with HCoV-NL63 spike peptides, obtained after COVID-19 vaccination. The label giving this sample's cell subset or site can be read as: HCoV-NL63 spike overlapping peptide pool stimulation. The CDR3 protein is CASSPEGSTGELFF. The DNA reads TGTGCCAGCTCACCAGAGGGTTCCACCGGGGAGCTGTTTTTT.